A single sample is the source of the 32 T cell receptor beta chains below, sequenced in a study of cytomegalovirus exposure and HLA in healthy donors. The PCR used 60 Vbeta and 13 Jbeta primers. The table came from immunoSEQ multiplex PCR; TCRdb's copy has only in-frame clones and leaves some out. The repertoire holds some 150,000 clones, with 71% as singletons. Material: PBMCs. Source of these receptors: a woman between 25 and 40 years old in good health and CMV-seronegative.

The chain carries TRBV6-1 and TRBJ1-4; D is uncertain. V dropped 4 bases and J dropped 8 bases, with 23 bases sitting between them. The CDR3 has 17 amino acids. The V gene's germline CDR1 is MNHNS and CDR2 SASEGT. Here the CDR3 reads CASSASLTPGLGEKLFF. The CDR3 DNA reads TGTGCCAGCAGTGCCTCATTAACGCCCGGTCTGGGCGAAAAACTGTTTTTT.

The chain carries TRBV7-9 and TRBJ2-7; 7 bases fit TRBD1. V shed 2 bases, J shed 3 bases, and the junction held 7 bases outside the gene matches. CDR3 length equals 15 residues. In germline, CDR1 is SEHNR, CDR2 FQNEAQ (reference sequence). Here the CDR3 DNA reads TGTGCCAGCAGCTTATTTGGGACAGAGGGCTACGAGCAGTACTTC. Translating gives CASSLFGTEGYEQYF.

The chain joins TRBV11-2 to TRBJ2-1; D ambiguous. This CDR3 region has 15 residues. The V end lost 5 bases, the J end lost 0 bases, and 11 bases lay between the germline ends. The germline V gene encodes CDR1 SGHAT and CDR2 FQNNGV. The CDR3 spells CASSSPGSSYNEQFF. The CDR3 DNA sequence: TGTGCCAGCAGCAGTCCTGGTAGCTCCTACAATGAGCAGTTCTTC.

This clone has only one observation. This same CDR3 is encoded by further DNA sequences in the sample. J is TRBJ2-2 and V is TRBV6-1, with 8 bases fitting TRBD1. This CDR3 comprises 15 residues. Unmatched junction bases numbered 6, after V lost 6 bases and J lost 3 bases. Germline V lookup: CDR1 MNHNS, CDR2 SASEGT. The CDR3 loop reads CASRRQGSDTGELFF. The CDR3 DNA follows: TGTGCCAGCAGACGACAGGGGTCGGACACCGGGGAGCTGTTTTTT.

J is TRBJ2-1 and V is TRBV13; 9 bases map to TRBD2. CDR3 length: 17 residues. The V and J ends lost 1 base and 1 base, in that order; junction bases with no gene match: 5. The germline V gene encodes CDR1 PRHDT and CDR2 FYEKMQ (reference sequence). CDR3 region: CASSLVGSGGSYNEQFF. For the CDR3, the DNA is TGTGCCAGCAGCTTAGTTGGTAGCGGGGGTTCCTACAATGAGCAGTTCTTC. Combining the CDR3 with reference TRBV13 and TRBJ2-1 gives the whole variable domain AAGVIQSPRHLIKEKRETATLKCYPIPRHDTVYWYQQGPGQDPQFLISFYEKMQSDKGSIPDRFSAQQFSDYHSELNMSSLELGDSALYFCASSLVGSGGSYNEQFFGPGTRLTVL.

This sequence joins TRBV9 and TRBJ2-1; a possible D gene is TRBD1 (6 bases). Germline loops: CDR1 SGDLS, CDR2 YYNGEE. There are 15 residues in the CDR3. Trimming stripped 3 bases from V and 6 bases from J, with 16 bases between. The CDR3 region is CASSAGTLRGNEQFF. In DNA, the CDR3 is TGTGCCAGCAGCGCCGGGACACTCCGAGGCAATGAGCAGTTCTTC.

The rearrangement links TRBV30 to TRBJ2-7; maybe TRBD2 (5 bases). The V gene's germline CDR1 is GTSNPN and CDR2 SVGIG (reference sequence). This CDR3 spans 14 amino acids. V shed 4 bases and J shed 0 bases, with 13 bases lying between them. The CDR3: CAWTGRGSSYEQYF. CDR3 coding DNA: TGTGCCTGGACCGGACGGGGAAGCTCCTACGAGCAGTACTTC.

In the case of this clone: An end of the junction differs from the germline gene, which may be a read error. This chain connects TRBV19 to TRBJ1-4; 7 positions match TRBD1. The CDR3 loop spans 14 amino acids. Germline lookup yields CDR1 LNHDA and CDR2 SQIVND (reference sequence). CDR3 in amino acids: CASKADRSNEKLFF. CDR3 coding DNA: TGTGCAAGTAAGGCGGACAGGTCTAATGAAAAACTGTTTTTT.

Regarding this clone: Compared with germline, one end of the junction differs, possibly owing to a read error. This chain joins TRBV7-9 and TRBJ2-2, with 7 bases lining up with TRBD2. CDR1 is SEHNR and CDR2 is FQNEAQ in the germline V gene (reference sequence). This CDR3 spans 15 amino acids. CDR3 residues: CSSSLGLTNTGELFF. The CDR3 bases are TGTTCCAGCAGCCTGGGACTAACGAACACCGGGGAGCTGTTTTTT.

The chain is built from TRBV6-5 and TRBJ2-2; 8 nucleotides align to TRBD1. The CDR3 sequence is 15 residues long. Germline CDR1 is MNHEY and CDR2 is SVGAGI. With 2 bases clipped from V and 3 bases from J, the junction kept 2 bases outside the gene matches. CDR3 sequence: CASSYAGGYTGELFF. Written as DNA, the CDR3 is TGTGCCAGCAGTTACGCAGGGGGCTACACCGGGGAGCTGTTTTTT.

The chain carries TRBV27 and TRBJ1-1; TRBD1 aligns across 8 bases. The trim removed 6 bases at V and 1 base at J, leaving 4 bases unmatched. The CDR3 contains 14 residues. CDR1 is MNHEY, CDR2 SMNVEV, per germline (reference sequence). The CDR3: CASSPGQGNTEAFF. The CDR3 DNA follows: TGTGCCAGCAGCCCAGGACAGGGGAACACTGAAGCTTTCTTT.

The CDR3 reads CASSLVASQKETQYF. In nucleotides, the CDR3 is TGTGCCAGCAGCTTAGTGGCTAGCCAAAAAGAGACCCAGTACTTC. This chain links TRBV7-2 with TRBJ2-5; the D gene is possibly TRBD2 (5 bases). This CDR3 is built from 15 residues. Germline assignment: CDR1 SGHTA and CDR2 FQGNSA. Trimming shortened V by 1 base and J by 3 bases, and 12 bases separated the two germline ends.

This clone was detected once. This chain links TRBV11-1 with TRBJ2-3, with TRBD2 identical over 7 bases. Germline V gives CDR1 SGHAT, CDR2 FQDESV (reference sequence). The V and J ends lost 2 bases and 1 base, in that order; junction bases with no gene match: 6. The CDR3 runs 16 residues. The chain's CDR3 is CASSLSAGVGTDTQYF. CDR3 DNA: TGTGCCAGCAGCTTATCGGCGGGAGTGGGCACAGATACGCAGTATTTT. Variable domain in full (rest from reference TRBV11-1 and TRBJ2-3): EAEVAQSPRYKITEKSQAVAFWCDPISGHATLYWYRQILGQGPELLVQFQDESVVDDSQLPKDRFSAERLKGVDSTLKIQPAELGDSAMYLCASSLSAGVGTDTQYFGPGTRLTVL.

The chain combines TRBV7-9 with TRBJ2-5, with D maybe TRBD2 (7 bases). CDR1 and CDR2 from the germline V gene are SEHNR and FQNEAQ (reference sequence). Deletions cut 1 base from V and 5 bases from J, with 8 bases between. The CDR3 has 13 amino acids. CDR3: CASSLEGGETQYF. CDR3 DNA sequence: TGTGCCAGCAGCTTAGAGGGGGGGGAGACCCAGTACTTC.

The CDR3 protein is CAWSVSGAELFF. DNA of the CDR3: TGTGCCTGGAGTGTTTCAGGGGCGGAACTGTTTTTT. The V call is TRBV30, the J call TRBJ1-4, with a possible D match to TRBD1 (6 bases). The V and J ends lost 0 bases and 12 bases respectively, with 11 bases between them. CDR3 length equals 12 residues. Looked up from germline, CDR1 is GTSNPN and CDR2 is SVGIG (reference sequence).

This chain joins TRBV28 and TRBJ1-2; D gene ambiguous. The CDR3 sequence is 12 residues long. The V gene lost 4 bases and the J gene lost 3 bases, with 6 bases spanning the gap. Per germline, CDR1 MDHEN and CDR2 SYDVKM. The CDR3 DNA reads TGTGCCAGCAGTTGGCGGGACTATGGCTACACCTTC. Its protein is CASSWRDYGYTF.

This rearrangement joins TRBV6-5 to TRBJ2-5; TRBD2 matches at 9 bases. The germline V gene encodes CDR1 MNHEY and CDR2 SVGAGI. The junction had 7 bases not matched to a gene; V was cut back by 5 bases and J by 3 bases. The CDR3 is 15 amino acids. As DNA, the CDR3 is TGTGCCAGCAGTCCCTTCCTAGCGGGAAAAGAGACCCAGTACTTC. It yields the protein CASSPFLAGKETQYF.

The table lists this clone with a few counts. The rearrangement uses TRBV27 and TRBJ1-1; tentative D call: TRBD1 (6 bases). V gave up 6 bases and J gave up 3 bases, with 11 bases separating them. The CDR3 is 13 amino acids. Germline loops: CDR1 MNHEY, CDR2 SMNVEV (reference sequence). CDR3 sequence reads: CASRGWTDTEAFF. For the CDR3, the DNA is TGTGCCAGCAGGGGGTGGACAGACACTGAAGCTTTCTTT.

CDR3 sequence: CASSRGKARNTEAFF. The CDR3, as DNA: TGTGCCAGCAGCCGGGGGAAAGCAAGGAACACTGAAGCTTTCTTT. The chain recombines TRBV25-1 with TRBJ1-1; tentative D call: TRBD1 (5 bases). CDR3 length equals 15 residues. Germline-derived CDR1 and CDR2 are MGHDK and SYGVNS. Trimming cost V 6 bases and J 1 base, with 15 bases left between them.

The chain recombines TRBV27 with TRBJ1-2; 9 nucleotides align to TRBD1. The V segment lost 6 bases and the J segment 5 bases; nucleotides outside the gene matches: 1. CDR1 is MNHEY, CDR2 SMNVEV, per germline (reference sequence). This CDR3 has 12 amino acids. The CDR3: CASRGTGYGYTF. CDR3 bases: TGTGCCAGCAGGGGGACAGGGTATGGCTACACCTTC.

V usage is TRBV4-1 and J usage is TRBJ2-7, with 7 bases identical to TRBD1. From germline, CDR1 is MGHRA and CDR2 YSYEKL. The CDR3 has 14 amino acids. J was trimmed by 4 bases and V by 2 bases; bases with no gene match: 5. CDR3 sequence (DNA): TGCGCCAGCAGCCAACCGGGGACAGTTTACGAGCAGTACTTC. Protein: CASSQPGTVYEQYF.

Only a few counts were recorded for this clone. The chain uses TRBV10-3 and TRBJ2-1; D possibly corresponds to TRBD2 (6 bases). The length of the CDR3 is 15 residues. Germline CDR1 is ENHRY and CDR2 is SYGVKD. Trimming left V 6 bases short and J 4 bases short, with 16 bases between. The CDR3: CAIRKEGTAYNEQFF. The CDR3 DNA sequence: TGTGCCATCAGGAAAGAAGGGACTGCATACAATGAGCAGTTCTTC.

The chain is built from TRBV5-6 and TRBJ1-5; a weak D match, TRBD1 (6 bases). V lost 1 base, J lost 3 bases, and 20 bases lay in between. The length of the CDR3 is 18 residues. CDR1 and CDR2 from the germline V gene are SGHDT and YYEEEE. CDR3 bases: TGTGCCAGCAGCTTGTCCGAGGGACACGCCGCCTACAATCAGCCCCAGCATTTT. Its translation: CASSLSEGHAAYNQPQHF.

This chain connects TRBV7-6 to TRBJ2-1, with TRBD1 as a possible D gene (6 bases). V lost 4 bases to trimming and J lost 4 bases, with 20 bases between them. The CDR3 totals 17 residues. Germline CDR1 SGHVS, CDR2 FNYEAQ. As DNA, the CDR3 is TGTGCCAGCAGCTCGGCAGGGGCCAGAACGAAATACAATGAGCAGTTCTTC. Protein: CASSSAGARTKYNEQFF.

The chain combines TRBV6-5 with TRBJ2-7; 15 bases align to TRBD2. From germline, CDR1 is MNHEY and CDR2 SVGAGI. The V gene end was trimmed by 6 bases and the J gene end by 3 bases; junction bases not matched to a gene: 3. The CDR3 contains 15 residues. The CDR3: CASSWGLAGGYEQYF. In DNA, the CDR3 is TGTGCCAGCAGCTGGGGACTAGCGGGAGGCTACGAGCAGTACTTC.

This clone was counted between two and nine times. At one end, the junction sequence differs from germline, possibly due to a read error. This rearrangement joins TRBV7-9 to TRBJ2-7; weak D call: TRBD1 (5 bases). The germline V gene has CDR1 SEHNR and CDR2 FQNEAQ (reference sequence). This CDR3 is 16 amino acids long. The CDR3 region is CSSSFMLSDGALEQYF. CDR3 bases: TGTTCCAGCAGCTTTATGTTGTCGGATGGGGCCCTCGAGCAGTACTTC. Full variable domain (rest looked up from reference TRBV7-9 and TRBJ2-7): DTGVSQNPRHKITKRGQNVTFRCDPISEHNRLYWYRQTLGQGPEFLTYFQNEAQLEKSRLLSDRFSAERPKGSFSTLEIQRTEQGDSAMYLCSSSFMLSDGALEQYFGPGTRLTVT.

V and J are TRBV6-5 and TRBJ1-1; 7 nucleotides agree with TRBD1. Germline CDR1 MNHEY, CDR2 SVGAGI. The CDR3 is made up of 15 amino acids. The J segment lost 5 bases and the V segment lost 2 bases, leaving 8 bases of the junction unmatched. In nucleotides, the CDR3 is TGTGCCAGCAGTTACCGGCGACAGGGTTGGACTGAAGCTTTCTTT. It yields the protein CASSYRRQGWTEAFF.

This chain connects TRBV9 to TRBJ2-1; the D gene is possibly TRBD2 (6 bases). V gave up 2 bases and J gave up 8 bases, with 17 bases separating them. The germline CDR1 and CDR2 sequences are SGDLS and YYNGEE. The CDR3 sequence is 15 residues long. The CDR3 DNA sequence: TGTGCCAGCAGCGTCGGACTAAAGGACTTGCATGAGCAGTTCTTC. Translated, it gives CASSVGLKDLHEQFF.

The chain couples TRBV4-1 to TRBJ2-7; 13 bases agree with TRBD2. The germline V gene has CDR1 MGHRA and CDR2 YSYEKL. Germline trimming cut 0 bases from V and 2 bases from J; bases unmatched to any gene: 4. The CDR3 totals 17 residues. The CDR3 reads CASSQDPLAGGPYEQYF. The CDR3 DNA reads TGCGCCAGCAGCCAAGACCCACTAGCGGGAGGGCCCTACGAGCAGTACTTC.

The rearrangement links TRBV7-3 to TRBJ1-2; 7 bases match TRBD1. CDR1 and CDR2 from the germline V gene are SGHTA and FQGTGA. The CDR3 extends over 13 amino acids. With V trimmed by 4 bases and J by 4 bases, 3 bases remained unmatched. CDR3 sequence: CASSSTGTYGYTF. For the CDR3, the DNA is TGTGCCAGCAGCTCGACAGGGACCTATGGCTACACCTTC. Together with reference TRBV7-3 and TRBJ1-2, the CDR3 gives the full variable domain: GAGVSQTPSNKVTEKGKYVELRCDPISGHTALYWYRQSLGQGPEFLIYFQGTGAADDSGLPNDRFFAVRPEGSVSTLKIQRTERGDSAVYLCASSSTGTYGYTFGSGTRLTVV.

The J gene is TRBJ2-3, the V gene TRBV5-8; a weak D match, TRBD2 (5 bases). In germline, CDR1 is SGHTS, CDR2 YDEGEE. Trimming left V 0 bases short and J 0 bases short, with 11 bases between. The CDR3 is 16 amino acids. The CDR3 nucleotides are TGTGCCAGCAGCTTGGTGACGCGGAGGAGCACAGATACGCAGTATTTT. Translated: CASSLVTRRSTDTQYF.

The CDR3 bases are TGTGCCAGCAGCCGTTTCGATCAACTAAGCTATGGCTACACCTTC. Protein: CASSRFDQLSYGYTF. The V and J genes are TRBV14 and TRBJ1-2; D not certain. The V end was cut by 4 bases, the J end by 4 bases, with 16 bases between. CDR3 length: 15 amino acids. The germline gives CDR1 SGHDN, CDR2 FVKESK.